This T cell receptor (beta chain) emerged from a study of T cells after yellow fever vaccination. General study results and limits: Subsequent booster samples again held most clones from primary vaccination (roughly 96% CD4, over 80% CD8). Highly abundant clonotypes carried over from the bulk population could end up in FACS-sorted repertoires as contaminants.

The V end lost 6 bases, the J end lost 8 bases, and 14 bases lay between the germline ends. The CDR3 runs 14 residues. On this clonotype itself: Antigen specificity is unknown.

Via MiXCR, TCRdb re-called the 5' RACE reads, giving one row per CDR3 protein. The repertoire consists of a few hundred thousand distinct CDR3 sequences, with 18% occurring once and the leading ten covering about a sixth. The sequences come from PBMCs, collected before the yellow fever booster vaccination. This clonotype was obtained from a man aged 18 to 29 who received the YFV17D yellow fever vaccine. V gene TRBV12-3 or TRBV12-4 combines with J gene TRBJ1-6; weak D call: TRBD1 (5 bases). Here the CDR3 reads CASSLGPAYSPLHF. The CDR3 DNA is TGTGCCAGCAGCCTGGGGCCCGCGTATTCACCCCTCCACTTT.